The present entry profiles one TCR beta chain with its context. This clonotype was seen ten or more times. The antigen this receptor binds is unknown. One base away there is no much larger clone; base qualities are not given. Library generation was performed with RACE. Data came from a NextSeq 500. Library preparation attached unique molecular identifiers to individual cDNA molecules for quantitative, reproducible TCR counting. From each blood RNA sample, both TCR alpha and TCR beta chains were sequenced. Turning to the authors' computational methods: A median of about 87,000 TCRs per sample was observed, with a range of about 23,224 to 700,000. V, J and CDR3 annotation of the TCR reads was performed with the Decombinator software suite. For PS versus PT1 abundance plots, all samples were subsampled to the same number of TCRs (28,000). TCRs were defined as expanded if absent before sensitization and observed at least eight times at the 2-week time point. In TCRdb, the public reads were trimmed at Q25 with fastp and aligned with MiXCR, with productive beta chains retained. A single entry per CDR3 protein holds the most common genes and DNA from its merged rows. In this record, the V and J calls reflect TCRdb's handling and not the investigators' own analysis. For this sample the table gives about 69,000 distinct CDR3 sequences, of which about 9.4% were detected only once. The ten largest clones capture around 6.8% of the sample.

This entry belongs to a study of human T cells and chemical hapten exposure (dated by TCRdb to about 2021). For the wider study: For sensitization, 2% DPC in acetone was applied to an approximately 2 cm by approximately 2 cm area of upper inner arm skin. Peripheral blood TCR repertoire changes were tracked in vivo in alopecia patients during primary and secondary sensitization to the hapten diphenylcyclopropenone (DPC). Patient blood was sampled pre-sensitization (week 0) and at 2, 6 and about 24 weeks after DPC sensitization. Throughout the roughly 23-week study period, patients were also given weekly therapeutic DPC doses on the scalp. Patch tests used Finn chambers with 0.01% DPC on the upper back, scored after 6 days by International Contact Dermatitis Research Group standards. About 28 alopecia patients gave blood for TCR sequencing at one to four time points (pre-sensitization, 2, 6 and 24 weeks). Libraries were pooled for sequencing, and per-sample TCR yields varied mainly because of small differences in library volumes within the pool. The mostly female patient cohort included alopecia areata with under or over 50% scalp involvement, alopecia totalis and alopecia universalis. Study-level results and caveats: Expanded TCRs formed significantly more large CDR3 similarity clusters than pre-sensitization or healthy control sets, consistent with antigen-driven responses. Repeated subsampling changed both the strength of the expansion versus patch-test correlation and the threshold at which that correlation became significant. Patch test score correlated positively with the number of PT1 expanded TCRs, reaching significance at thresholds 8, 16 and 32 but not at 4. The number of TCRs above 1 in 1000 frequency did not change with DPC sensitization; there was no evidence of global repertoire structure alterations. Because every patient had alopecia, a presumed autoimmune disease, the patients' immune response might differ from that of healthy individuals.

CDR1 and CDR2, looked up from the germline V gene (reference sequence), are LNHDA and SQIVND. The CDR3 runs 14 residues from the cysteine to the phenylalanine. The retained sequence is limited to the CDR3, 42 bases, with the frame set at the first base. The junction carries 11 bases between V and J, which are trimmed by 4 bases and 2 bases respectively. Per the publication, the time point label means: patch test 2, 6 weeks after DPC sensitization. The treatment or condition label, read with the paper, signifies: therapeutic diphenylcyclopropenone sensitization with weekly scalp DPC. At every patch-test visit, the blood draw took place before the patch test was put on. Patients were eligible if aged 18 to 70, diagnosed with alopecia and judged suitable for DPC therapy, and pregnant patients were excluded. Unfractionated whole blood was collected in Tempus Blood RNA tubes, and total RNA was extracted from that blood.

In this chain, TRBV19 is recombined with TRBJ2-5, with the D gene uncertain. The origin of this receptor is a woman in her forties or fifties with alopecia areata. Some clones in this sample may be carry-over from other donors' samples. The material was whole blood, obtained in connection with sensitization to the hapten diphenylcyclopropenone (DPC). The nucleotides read TGTGCCAGTAGTACCACGACATTTCAAGAGACCCAGTACTTC. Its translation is CASSTTTFQETQYF.